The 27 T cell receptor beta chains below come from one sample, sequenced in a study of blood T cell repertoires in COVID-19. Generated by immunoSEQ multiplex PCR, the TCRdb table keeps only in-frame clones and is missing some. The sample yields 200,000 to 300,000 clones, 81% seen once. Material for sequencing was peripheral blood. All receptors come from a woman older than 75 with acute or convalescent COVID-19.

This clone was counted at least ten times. Here the CDR3 DNA reads TGTGCCAGCAGCAAAGGAGGGACGCCTTATTCCCAGCATTTT. Protein: CASSKGGTPYSQHF. V and J are TRBV28 and TRBJ1-5; D may be TRBD1 (5 bases). The V end lost 6 bases, the J end lost 11 bases, and 20 bases lay between the germline ends. The CDR3 extends over 14 amino acids. The V gene's germline CDR1 is MDHEN and CDR2 SYDVKM.

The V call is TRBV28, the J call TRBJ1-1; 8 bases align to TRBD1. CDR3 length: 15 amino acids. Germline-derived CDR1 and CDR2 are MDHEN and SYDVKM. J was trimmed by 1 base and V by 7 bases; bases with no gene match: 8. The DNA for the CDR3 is TGTGCCAGCATCGGGCAGGGGGCCTCGAACACTGAAGCTTTCTTT. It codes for CASIGQGASNTEAFF.

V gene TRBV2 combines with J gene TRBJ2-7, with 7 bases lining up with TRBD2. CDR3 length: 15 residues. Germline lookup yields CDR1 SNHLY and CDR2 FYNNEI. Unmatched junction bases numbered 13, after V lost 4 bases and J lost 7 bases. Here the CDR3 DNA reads TGTGCCAGCAGTGCGCGCGGGAGTGGATTGGGGGAGCAGTACTTC. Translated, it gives CASSARGSGLGEQYF. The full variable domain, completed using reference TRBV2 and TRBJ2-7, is EPEVTQTPSHQVTQMGQEVILRCVPISNHLYFYWYRQILGQKVEFLVSFYNNEISEKSEIFDDQFSVERPDGSNFTLKIRSTKLEDSAMYFCASSARGSGLGEQYFGPGTRLTVT.

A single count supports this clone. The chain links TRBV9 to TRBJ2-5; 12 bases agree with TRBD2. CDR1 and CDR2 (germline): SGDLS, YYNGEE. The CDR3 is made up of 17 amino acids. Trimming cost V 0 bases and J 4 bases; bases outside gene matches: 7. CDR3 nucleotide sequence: TGTGCCAGCAGCGTAGGAGGGGGACTAGCGGGCGGAGAGACCCAGTACTTC. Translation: CASSVGGGLAGGETQYF. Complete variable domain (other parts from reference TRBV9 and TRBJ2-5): DSGVTQTPKHLITATGQRVTLRCSPRSGDLSVYWYQQSLDQGLQFLIQYYNGEERAKGNILERFSAQQFPDLHSELNLSSLELGDSALYFCASSVGGGLAGGETQYFGPGTRLLVL.

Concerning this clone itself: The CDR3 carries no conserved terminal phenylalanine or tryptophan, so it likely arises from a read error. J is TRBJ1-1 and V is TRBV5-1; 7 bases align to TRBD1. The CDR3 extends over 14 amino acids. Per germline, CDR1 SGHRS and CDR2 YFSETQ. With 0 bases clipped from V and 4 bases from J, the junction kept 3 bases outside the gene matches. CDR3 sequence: CASSLASGGTEAFL. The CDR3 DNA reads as TGCGCCAGCAGCTTGGCCTCAGGGGGCACTGAAGCTTTCCTT.

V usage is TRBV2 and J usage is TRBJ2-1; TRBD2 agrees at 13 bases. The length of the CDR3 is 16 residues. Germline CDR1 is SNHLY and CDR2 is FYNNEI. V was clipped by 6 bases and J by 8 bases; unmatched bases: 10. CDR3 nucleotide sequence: TGTGCCAGCAGCGGACTGGGACTAGCGGGGTTGTATGAGCAGTTCTTC. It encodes CASSGLGLAGLYEQFF.

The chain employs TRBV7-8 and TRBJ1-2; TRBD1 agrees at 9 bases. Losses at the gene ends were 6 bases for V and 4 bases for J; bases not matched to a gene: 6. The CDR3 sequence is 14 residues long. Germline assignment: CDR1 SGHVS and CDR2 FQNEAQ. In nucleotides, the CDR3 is TGTGCCAGCAGTACTACAGGGGGCGTCTATGGCTACACCTTC. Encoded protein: CASSTTGGVYGYTF.

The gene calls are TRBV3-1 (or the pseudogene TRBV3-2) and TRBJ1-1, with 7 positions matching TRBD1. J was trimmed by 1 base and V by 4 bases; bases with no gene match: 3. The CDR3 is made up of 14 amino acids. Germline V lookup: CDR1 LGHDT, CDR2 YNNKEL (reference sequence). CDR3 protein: CASSLGGGNTEAFF. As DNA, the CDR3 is TGTGCCAGCAGCCTAGGGGGCGGGAACACTGAAGCTTTCTTT.

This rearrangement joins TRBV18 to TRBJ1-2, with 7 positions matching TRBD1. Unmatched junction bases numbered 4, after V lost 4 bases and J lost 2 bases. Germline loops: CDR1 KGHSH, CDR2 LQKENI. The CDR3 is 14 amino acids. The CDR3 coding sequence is TGTGCCAGCTCACAGGGGGCGCGGAACTATGGCTACACCTTC. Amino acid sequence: CASSQGARNYGYTF.

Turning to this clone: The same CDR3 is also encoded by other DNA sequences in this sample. The CDR3: CASSFRQGGTEAFF. CDR3 nucleotides: TGTGCCAGTAGTTTCAGACAGGGGGGCACTGAAGCTTTCTTT. The V call is TRBV19, the J call TRBJ1-1; 9 bases fit TRBD1. V lost 5 bases to trimming and J lost 4 bases; unmatched junction nucleotides: 5. Germline CDR1 is LNHDA and CDR2 is SQIVND (reference sequence). The CDR3 consists of 14 residues.

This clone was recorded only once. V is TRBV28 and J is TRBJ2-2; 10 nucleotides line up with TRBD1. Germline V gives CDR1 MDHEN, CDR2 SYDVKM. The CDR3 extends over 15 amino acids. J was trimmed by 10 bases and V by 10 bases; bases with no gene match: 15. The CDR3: CATKFRDRGSSELFF. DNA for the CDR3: TGTGCCACAAAATTCCGGGACAGGGGTTCCTCGGAGCTGTTTTTT. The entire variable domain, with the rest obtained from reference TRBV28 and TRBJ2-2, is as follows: DVKVTQSSRYLVKRTGEKVFLECVQDMDHENMFWYRQDPGLGLRLIYFSYDVKMKEKGDIPEGYSVSREKKERFSLILESASTNQTSMYLCATKFRDRGSSELFFGEGSRLTVL.

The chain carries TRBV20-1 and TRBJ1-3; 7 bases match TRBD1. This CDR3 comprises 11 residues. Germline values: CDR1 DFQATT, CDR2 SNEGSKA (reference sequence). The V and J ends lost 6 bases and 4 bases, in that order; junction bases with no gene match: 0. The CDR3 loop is CSARGGNTIYF. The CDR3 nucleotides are TGCAGTGCCAGGGGGGGAAACACCATATATTTT.

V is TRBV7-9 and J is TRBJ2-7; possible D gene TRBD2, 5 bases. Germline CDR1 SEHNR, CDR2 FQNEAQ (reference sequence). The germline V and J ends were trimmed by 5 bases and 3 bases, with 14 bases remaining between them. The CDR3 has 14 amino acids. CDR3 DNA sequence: TGTGCCAGCAGCCTGACCGCGAGGGTCTACGAGCAGTACTTC. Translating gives CASSLTARVYEQYF.

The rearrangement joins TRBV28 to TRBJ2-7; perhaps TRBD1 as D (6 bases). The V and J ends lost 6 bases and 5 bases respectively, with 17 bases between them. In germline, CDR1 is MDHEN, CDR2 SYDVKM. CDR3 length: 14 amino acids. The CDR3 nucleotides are TGTGCCAGCAGGACCCCGGGACAAACCCACGAGCAGTACTTC. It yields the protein CASRTPGQTHEQYF.

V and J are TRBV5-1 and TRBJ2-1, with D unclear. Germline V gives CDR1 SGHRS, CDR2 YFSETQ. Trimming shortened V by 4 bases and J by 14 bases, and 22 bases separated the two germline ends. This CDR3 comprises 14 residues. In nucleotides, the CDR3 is TGCGCCAGCAGCGTGGTAGGTCCGCTCAAAGAGGAGTTCTTC. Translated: CASSVVGPLKEEFF.

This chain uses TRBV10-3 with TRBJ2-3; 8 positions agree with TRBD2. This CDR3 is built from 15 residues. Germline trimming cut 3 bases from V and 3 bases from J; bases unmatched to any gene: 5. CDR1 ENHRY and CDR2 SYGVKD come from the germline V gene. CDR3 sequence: CAISDREGETDTQYF. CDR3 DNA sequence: TGTGCCATCAGTGATCGGGAGGGCGAGACAGATACGCAGTATTTT.

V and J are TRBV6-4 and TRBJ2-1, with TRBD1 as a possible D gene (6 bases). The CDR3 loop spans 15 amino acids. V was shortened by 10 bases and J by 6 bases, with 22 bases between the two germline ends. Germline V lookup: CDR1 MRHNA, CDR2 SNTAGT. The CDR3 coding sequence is TGTGCCATCCCACCCCCAGGGGATCAAGGCAATGAGCAGTTCTTC. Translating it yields CAIPPPGDQGNEQFF.

In DNA, the CDR3 is TGTGCCAGCAGCTTAGGGACTAGCCGGGAGACCCAGTACTTC. Translation: CASSLGTSRETQYF. The chain has TRBV7-9 and TRBJ2-5; TRBD2 matches 8 bases. The V segment lost 1 base and the J segment 5 bases; nucleotides outside the gene matches: 3. CDR1 and CDR2 (germline): SEHNR, FQNEAQ (reference sequence). The CDR3 is 14 amino acids.

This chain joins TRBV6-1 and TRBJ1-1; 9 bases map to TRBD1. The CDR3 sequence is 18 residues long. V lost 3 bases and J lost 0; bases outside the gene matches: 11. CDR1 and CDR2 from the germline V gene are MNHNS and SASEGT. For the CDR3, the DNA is TGTGCCAGCAGTGATCTCTTACAGGGGGCGTCCATGAACACTGAAGCTTTCTTT. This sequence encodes CASSDLLQGASMNTEAFF.

The DNA for the CDR3 is TGTGCCAGCAGCCCGCCGGGACAGAAAACCTACGAGCAGTACTTC. Its protein product is CASSPPGQKTYEQYF. The chain recombines TRBV11-2 with TRBJ2-7; 7 bases align to TRBD1. This CDR3 spans 15 amino acids. Germline loops: CDR1 SGHAT, CDR2 FQNNGV. Trimming took 5 bases from V and 2 from J; bases not matched to a gene: 9.

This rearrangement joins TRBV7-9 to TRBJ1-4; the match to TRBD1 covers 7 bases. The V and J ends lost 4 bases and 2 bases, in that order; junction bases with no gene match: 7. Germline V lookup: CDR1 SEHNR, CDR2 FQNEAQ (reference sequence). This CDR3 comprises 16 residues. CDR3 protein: CASSSLQGSTNEKLFF. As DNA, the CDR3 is TGTGCCAGCAGCTCCTTACAGGGGAGTACTAATGAAAAACTGTTTTTT. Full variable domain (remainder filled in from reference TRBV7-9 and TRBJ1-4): DTGVSQNPRHKITKRGQNVTFRCDPISEHNRLYWYRQTLGQGPEFLTYFQNEAQLEKSRLLSDRFSAERPKGSFSTLEIQRTEQGDSAMYLCASSSLQGSTNEKLFFGSGTQLSVL.

In nucleotides, the CDR3 is TGTGCCAGTAATCCCCTGGGGGGATCTTCTGGAAACACCATATATTTT. Its protein is CASNPLGGSSGNTIYF. The rearrangement uses TRBV19 and TRBJ1-3, with D possibly TRBD1 on 5 matching bases. Germline V CDR1 and CDR2: LNHDA, SQIVND (reference sequence). The CDR3 runs to 16 residues. The ends were cut back, 7 bases at V and 1 base at J, with 17 bases in the middle.

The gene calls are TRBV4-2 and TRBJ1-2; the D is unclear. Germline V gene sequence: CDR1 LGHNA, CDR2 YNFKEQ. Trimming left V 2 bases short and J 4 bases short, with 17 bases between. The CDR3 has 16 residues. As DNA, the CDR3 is TGTGCCAGCAGCCAAAATAAAGCCTCCCTCGGCTATGGCTACACCTTC. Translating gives CASSQNKASLGYGYTF.

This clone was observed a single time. In DNA, the CDR3 is TGTGCCAGCAGCCCGGGGACTAGCGGAGGGACCGCGCAGTTCTTC. Its protein product is CASSPGTSGGTAQFF. V usage is TRBV5-5 and J usage is TRBJ2-1, with 11 nucleotides matching TRBD2. V gave up 4 bases and J gave up 12 bases; unmatched junction bases: 12. The CDR3 totals 15 residues. Germline CDR1 is SGHKS and CDR2 is YYEKEE (reference sequence).

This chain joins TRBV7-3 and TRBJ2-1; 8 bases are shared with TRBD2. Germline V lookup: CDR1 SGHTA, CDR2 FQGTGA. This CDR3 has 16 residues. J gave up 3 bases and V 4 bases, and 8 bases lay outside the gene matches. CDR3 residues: CASSSLEAGVYNEQFF. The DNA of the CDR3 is TGTGCCAGCAGCTCCTTGGAAGCGGGAGTCTACAATGAGCAGTTCTTC.

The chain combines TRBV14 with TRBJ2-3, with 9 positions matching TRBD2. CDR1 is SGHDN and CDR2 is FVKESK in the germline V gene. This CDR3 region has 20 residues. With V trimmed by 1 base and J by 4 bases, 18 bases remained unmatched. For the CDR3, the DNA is TGTGCCAGCAGCCAAGGGCGTTTTACCGCGGCGGCGGGAGGGGCAGATACGCAGTATTTT. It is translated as CASSQGRFTAAAGGADTQYF.

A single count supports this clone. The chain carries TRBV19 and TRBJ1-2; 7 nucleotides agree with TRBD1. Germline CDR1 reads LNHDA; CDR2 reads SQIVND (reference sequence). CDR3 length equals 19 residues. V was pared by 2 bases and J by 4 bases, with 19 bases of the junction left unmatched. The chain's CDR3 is CASSITARPSGGQLYGYTF. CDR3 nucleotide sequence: TGTGCCAGTAGTATAACGGCCCGACCCTCAGGGGGGCAACTCTATGGCTACACCTTC.